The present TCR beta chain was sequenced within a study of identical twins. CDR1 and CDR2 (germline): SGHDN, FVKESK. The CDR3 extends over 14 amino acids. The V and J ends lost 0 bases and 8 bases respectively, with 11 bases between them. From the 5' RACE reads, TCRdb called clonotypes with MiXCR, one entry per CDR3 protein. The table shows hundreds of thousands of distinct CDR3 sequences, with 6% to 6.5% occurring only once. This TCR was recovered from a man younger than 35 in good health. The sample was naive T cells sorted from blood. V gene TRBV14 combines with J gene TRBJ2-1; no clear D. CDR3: CASSQDLVWDEQFF. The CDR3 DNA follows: TGTGCCAGCAGCCAAGATTTGGTCTGGGATGAGCAGTTCTTC.